Shown below are 15 T cell receptor beta chains from a single sample sequenced in a study of blood T cell repertoires in COVID-19. Produced via immunoSEQ multiplex PCR; TCRdb's table is partial and in-frame only. The sample lists about 75,000 clones, over 65% seen once, with roughly 2.6% in the top ten. Material for sequencing was peripheral blood. The receptors were sampled from a human donor with acute or convalescent COVID-19. The donor label of this sample is uncertain.

V is TRBV6-5 and J is TRBJ1-2; the D is unclear. V was trimmed by 4 bases and J by 4 bases, leaving 10 bases between them. CDR3 length: 13 residues. Looked up from germline, CDR1 is MNHEY and CDR2 is SVGAGI. The CDR3 DNA follows: TGTGCCAGCAGTTCCGGGATCCCCTATGGCTACACCTTC. Its protein product is CASSSGIPYGYTF.

The V and J genes are TRBV18 and TRBJ2-1; 11 nucleotides match TRBD1. Germline trimming cut 4 bases from V and 7 bases from J; bases unmatched to any gene: 6. The CDR3 runs 15 residues. The germline CDR1 and CDR2 sequences are KGHSH and LQKENI. CDR3 nucleotide sequence: TGTGCCAGCTCACGGGACAGGGGGATTGGTAATGAGCAGTTCTTC. The encoded protein is CASSRDRGIGNEQFF. The entire variable domain, with the rest obtained from reference TRBV18 and TRBJ2-1, is as follows: NAGVMQNPRHLVRRRGQEARLRCSPMKGHSHVYWYRQLPEEGLKFMVYLQKENIIDESGMPKERFSAEFPKEGPSILRIQQVVRGDSAAYFCASSRDRGIGNEQFFGPGTRLTVL.

This chain connects TRBV6-5 to TRBJ2-3; D is undetermined. V shed 3 bases and J shed 0 bases, with 10 bases lying between them. Germline CDR1 reads MNHEY; CDR2 reads SVGAGI. The CDR3 consists of 15 residues. This CDR3 is CASSYRGSSTDTQYF. CDR3 DNA sequence: TGTGCCAGCAGTTATCGCGGCTCTAGCACAGATACGCAGTATTTT.

In this sample, this clone turned up once. J is TRBJ1-2 and V is TRBV29-1; a possible D gene is TRBD1 (5 bases). V was clipped by 4 bases and J by 5 bases, with 14 bases between them. Per germline, CDR1 SQVTM and CDR2 ANQGSEA. There are 13 residues in the CDR3. This chain's CDR3 is CSVVVGLTYGYTF. The CDR3 DNA reads as TGCAGCGTTGTGGTGGGGCTCACTTATGGCTACACCTTC.

V and J are TRBV14 and TRBJ2-1; D gene uncertain. CDR1 and CDR2 (germline): SGHDN, FVKESK. Trimming pared 6 bases from V and 6 bases from J, leaving 12 bases between. This CDR3 is built from 13 residues. The CDR3 sequence is CASSRRLVNEQFF. The CDR3 DNA sequence: TGTGCCAGCAGTCGCAGGTTGGTCAATGAGCAGTTCTTC.

This clone was counted a single time. The rearrangement uses TRBV5-4 and TRBJ1-2; 11 nucleotides agree with TRBD1. Germline assignment: CDR1 SGHNT and CDR2 YYREEE (reference sequence). This CDR3 has 13 amino acids. Trimming removed 4 bases from V and 9 bases from J; junction bases left unmatched: 5. The CDR3 protein is CASSRGQGGSYTF. The CDR3 DNA sequence: TGTGCCAGCAGCAGGGGACAGGGGGGTAGCTACACCTTC.

The chain carries TRBV3-1 (or the pseudogene TRBV3-2) and TRBJ2-1, with D perhaps TRBD1 (6 bases). This CDR3 has 15 residues. Germline V lookup: CDR1 LGHDT, CDR2 YNNKEL (reference sequence). V dropped 4 bases and J dropped 2 bases, with 12 bases sitting between them. DNA of the CDR3: TGTGCCAGCAGCCCGCGAGGGGGAGCCTACAATGAGCAGTTCTTC. Translating it yields CASSPRGGAYNEQFF.

The V call is TRBV5-1, the J call TRBJ1-1; 7 bases line up with TRBD1. The CDR3 extends over 15 amino acids. Germline CDR1 reads SGHRS; CDR2 reads YFSETQ. The trim removed 4 bases at V and 7 bases at J, leaving 13 bases unmatched. CDR3 DNA sequence: TGCGCCAGCAGCGGGGGGACAGCAACCTCCATTGAAGCTTTCTTT. It codes for CASSGGTATSIEAFF.

The chain has TRBV6-5 and TRBJ2-1; 8 bases match TRBD2. V shed 6 bases and J 7 bases; nucleotides not matched to a gene: 8. CDR3 length: 14 residues. Germline V lookup: CDR1 MNHEY, CDR2 SVGAGI. The CDR3 nucleotides read TGTGCCAGCAGCACTAGCGGAACTTGGAATGAGCAGTTCTTC. Its translation: CASSTSGTWNEQFF.

The chain recombines TRBV7-2 with TRBJ1-2; no firm D call. The CDR3 has 11 amino acids. With 5 bases removed from V and 8 bases from J, the gap between germline ends came to 9 bases. CDR1 is SGHTA, CDR2 FQGNSA, per germline. CDR3 nucleotides: TGTGCCAGCAGCCCCCCAGGCGGCTACACCTTC. Residues: CASSPPGGYTF.

The chain recombines TRBV28 with TRBJ1-4, with TRBD1 matching 9 bases. This CDR3 comprises 15 residues. The germline V gene encodes CDR1 MDHEN and CDR2 SYDVKM. V gave up 5 bases and J gave up 2 bases; unmatched junction bases: 3. In nucleotides, the CDR3 is TGTGCCAGCAGTCAAGGACAGGGGACTAATGAAAAACTGTTTTTT. It specifies CASSQGQGTNEKLFF.

The rearrangement uses TRBV7-9 and TRBJ1-2, with D perhaps matching TRBD1 (6 bases). The CDR3 is made up of 15 amino acids. V gave up 5 bases and J gave up 4 bases, with 17 bases separating them. Per the germline V gene, CDR1 is SEHNR and CDR2 is FQNEAQ (reference sequence). Written as DNA, the CDR3 is TGTGCCAGCAGCCACGGACAGCTCAGGGGCTATGGCTACACCTTC. As protein: CASSHGQLRGYGYTF.

V is TRBV4-1 and J is TRBJ1-1; no clear D. The CDR3 is made up of 16 amino acids. Per germline, CDR1 MGHRA and CDR2 YSYEKL. The V end was cut by 4 bases, the J end by 8 bases, with 23 bases between. The CDR3 loop reads CASSPLKTASLTEAFF. The CDR3 DNA sequence: TGCGCCAGCAGCCCCCTCAAGACTGCAAGCCTTACCGAAGCTTTCTTT.

The gene calls are TRBV27 and TRBJ1-1, with 7 bases identical to TRBD1. With V trimmed by 6 bases and J by 2 bases, 6 bases remained unmatched. CDR3 length equals 14 residues. Germline V gives CDR1 MNHEY, CDR2 SMNVEV (reference sequence). The CDR3 DNA reads TGTGCCAGCAGCTGGGGACAGACCAACACTGAAGCTTTCTTT. Amino acid sequence: CASSWGQTNTEAFF.

The chain links TRBV2 to TRBJ1-5, with TRBD1 as a possible D gene (6 bases). With 2 bases removed from V and 7 bases from J, the gap between germline ends came to 9 bases. Germline-derived CDR1 and CDR2 are SNHLY and FYNNEI. The length of the CDR3 is 13 residues. CDR3 loop: CASSEIRGQPQHF. The CDR3 bases are TGTGCCAGCAGTGAAATCAGGGGACAGCCCCAGCATTTT.